Listed here are 5 T cell receptor beta chains from one sample, sequenced in a study of blood T cells in healthy people across ages. Through a sample-barcoded 5' primer and a J-beta primer mix, a second PCR was run for roughly 6 to 11 cycles. TCRdb redid the calling of the 5' RACE reads with MiXCR, one entry per CDR3 protein. The sample has over 500,000 distinct CDR3 sequences, over 40% seen once; the top ten hold 13%. The specimen sequenced was blood. All receptors come from a woman older than 75 in good health.

This clonotype was observed at least ten times. The chain recombines TRBV5-1 with TRBJ2-1; unclear D gene. CDR3 length: 14 residues. The germline gives CDR1 SGHRS, CDR2 YFSETQ. With 1 base removed from V and 7 bases from J, the gap between germline ends came to 12 bases. CDR3 in DNA: TGCGCCAGCAGCTTGTTGTCAGGCCTGAATGAGCAGTTCTTC. This sequence encodes CASSLLSGLNEQFF. The variable domain in full, with the rest retrieved from reference TRBV5-1 and TRBJ2-1, is KAGVTQTPRYLIKTRGQQVTLSCSPISGHRSVSWYQQTPGQGLQFLFEYFSETQRNKGNFPGRFSGRQFSNSRSEMNVSTLELGDSALYLCASSLLSGLNEQFFGPGTRLTVL.

This clonotype was recorded a few times. This chain joins TRBV15 and TRBJ2-1; D may be TRBD1 or TRBD2 (5 bases each). Germline V gives CDR1 LNHNV, CDR2 YYDKDF (reference sequence). Trimming stripped 2 bases from V and 6 bases from J, with 17 bases between. The CDR3 runs 16 residues. The CDR3 loop is CATSRHSGGGGNEQFF. In DNA, the CDR3 is TGTGCCACCAGCAGACACAGCGGTGGGGGTGGCAATGAGCAGTTCTTC.

For the CDR3, the DNA is TGCAGTGCTAGAGTCGGGCAGACTAAGGGAGAGACCCAGTACTTC. It translates to CSARVGQTKGETQYF. V is TRBV20-1 and J is TRBJ2-5; maybe TRBD2 (5 bases). The V end lost 1 base, the J end lost 4 bases, and 16 bases lay between the germline ends. This CDR3 contains 15 residues. Germline values: CDR1 DFQATT, CDR2 SNEGSKA (reference sequence).

The chain uses TRBV12-3 or TRBV12-4 and TRBJ2-3, with TRBD1 matching over 9 bases. The CDR3 is made up of 16 amino acids. V shed 6 bases and J 3 bases; nucleotides not matched to a gene: 10. The CDR3 DNA follows: TGTGCCAGCAGCCGACCCGGGACAGGGCGGACAGATACGCAGTATTTT. Translated, it gives CASSRPGTGRTDTQYF.

This clonotype was seen a single time. The V and J genes are TRBV28 and TRBJ2-4; D is possibly TRBD1 or TRBD2 (5 bases each). Trimming left V 6 bases short and J 6 bases short, with 15 bases between. CDR3 length equals 14 residues. Germline V lookup: CDR1 MDHEN, CDR2 SYDVKM. The CDR3 sequence is CASRMDRGRNIQYF. CDR3 coding DNA: TGTGCCAGCAGGATGGACCGGGGACGAAACATTCAGTACTTC.